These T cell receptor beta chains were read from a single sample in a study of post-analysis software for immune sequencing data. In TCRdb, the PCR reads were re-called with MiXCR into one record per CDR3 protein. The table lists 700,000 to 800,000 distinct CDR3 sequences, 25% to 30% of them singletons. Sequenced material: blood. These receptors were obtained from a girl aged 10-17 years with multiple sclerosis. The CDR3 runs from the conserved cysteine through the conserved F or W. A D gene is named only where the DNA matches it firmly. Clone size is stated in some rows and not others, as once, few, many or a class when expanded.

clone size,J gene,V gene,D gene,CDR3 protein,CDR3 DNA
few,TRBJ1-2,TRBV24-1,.,CATSDPRSGYTF,TGTGCCACCAGTGATCCTCGGTCTGGCTACACCTTC
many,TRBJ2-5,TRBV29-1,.,CSVEAGRETQYF,TGCAGCGTTGAGGCAGGGCGGGAGACCCAGTACTTC
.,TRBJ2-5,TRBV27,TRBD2,CATGTSGRMFSETQYF,TGTGCCACAGGGACTAGCGGGAGAATGTTTAGCGAGACCCAGTACTTC
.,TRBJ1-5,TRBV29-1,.,CSASTGPGGSQPQHF,TGCAGCGCCAGTACGGGACCAGGAGGGAGTCAGCCCCAGCATTTT
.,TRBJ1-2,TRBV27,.,CASSSYVRGTGDGYTF,TGTGCCAGCAGTTCCTACGTCAGGGGAACTGGAGATGGCTACACCTTT
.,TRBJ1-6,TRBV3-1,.,CASSQGPGAPLHF,TGTGCCAGCAGCCAAGGACCCGGGGCACCCCTCCACTTT
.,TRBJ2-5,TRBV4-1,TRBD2,CASSQDLGLAAEQETQYF,TGCGCCAGCAGCCAAGACCTCGGGCTAGCGGCCGAACAAGAGACCCAGTACTTC
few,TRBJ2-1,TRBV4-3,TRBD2,CASSQVTGTSGPWGEQFF,TGCGCCAGCAGCCAAGTCACCGGAACTAGCGGGCCCTGGGGAGAGCAGTTCTTC
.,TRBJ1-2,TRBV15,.,CATSRGTETNYGYTF,TGTGCCACCAGCAGAGGAACAGAAACTAACTATGGCTACACCTTC
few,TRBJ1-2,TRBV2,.,CASRGPLLPGYTF,TGTGCCAGCAGAGGACCACTCCTTCCTGGCTACACCTTC
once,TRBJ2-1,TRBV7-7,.,CASSPEGTNEQFF,TGTGCCAGCAGCCCCGAAGGTACCAATGAGCAGTTCTTC
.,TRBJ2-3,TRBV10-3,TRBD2,CAISGGSGTDTQYF,TGTGCCATCAGTGGCGGGAGCGGCACAGATACGCAGTATTTT
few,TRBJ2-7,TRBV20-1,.,CSARDSRTVYEQYF,TGCAGTGCTAGAGATTCCAGGACAGTCTACGAGCAGTACTTC
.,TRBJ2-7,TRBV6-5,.,CASSLQSSYEQYF,TGTGCCAGCAGTTTACAGAGTTCCTACGAGCAGTACTTC
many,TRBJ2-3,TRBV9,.,CASSVGGGPTDTQYF,TGTGCCAGCAGCGTTGGGGGGGGGCCTACAGATACGCAGTATTTT
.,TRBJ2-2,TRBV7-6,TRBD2,CASSIAGANTGELFF,TGTGCCAGCAGCATAGCGGGCGCGAACACCGGGGAGCTGTTTTTT
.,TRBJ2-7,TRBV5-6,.,CASNRRYRSSYEQYF,TGTGCCAGCAACCGACGATACCGAAGCTCCTACGAGCAGTACTTC
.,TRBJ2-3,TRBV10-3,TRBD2,CAISPGIGLAGDTDTQYF,TGTGCCATCAGTCCGGGTATCGGACTAGCGGGGGACACAGATACGCAGTATTTT
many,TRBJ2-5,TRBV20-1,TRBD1,CSARSVSGPGQGGETQYF,TGCAGTGCTAGATCCGTATCCGGGCCGGGACAGGGCGGGGAGACCCAGTACTTC
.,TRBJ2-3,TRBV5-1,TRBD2,CASSLIAGFTDTQYF,TGCGCCAGCAGCTTGATAGCGGGGTTCACAGATACGCAGTATTTT